Each of the 8 T cell receptor beta chains below was sequenced from the same sample in a study of blood T cell repertoires in COVID-19. The data were produced by immunoSEQ multiplex PCR, yet TCRdb's version contains in-frame clones alone and is incomplete. The sample lists some 200,000 clones; about 83% were seen once. Sequencing was done on a sample of peripheral blood. The receptors were sampled from a woman between 45 and 65 years old with active or convalescent COVID-19.

The chain employs TRBV6-5 and TRBJ1-1; 7 positions agree with TRBD1. There are 16 residues in the CDR3. J lost 0 bases, V lost 0 bases, and 4 bases had no gene match. CDR1 MNHEY and CDR2 SVGAGI come from the germline V gene. CDR3 in amino acids: CASSYSTRGMNTEAFF. In nucleotides, the CDR3 is TGTGCCAGCAGTTACTCCACCAGGGGGATGAACACTGAAGCTTTCTTT.

This chain connects TRBV5-1 to TRBJ2-5; TRBD1 matches at 8 bases. The length of the CDR3 is 15 residues. Trimming at V came to 1 base and at J to 1 base, leaving 3 bases not matched to a gene. Germline V gene sequence: CDR1 SGHRS, CDR2 YFSETQ. CDR3 protein: CASSLQGAVQETQYF. CDR3 nucleotide sequence: TGCGCCAGCAGCTTGCAGGGGGCAGTCCAAGAGACCCAGTACTTC.

This clone was seen more than once but under ten times. The CDR3 loop reads CASSLPGQGGGYTF. CDR3 in DNA: TGTGCCAGCAGCCTCCCCGGACAGGGTGGTGGCTACACCTTC. The V gene is TRBV3-1 (or the pseudogene TRBV3-2), the J gene TRBJ1-2; TRBD1 matches at 8 bases. With 4 bases clipped from V and 7 bases from J, the junction kept 8 bases outside the gene matches. Germline V gene lookup returns CDR1 LGHDT and CDR2 YNNKEL (reference sequence). The CDR3 consists of 14 residues.

The chain recombines TRBV2 with TRBJ1-5; D might be TRBD1 (5 bases). V lost 8 bases and J lost 6, with 11 bases in between. The CDR3 has 12 residues. Germline V gene sequence: CDR1 SNHLY, CDR2 FYNNEI. CDR3 amino acids: CASRAGLQPQHF. The CDR3 region has the DNA TGTGCCAGCCGGGCAGGGCTTCAGCCCCAGCATTTT.

The chain joins TRBV19 to TRBJ2-7, with 7 bases matching TRBD1. Germline trimming cut 4 bases from V and 0 bases from J; bases unmatched to any gene: 3. This CDR3 is 14 amino acids long. CDR1 and CDR2 from the germline V gene are LNHDA and SQIVND (reference sequence). CDR3 sequence (DNA): TGTGCCAGTAGTAGACGGGACAGCTCCTACGAGCAGTACTTC. Protein sequence: CASSRRDSSYEQYF.

The rearrangement joins TRBV19 to TRBJ1-2; 8 bases map to TRBD1. The J segment lost 0 bases and the V segment lost 7 bases, leaving 7 bases of the junction unmatched. The length of the CDR3 is 15 residues. Germline CDR1 LNHDA, CDR2 SQIVND (reference sequence). The CDR3: CASKGGQAANYGYTF. DNA for the CDR3: TGTGCCAGTAAAGGGGGACAGGCCGCTAACTATGGCTACACCTTC.

The chain carries TRBV9 and TRBJ1-2; perhaps TRBD1 as D (6 bases). Germline CDR1 is SGDLS and CDR2 is YYNGEE. The CDR3 contains 15 residues. The ends were cut back, 5 bases at V and 4 bases at J, with 18 bases in the middle. The CDR3 loop reads CASSDLGGLRYGYTF. The CDR3 nucleotides are TGTGCCAGCAGTGACTTGGGGGGGCTGCGCTATGGCTACACCTTC.

This clone showed up just a few times. The gene calls are TRBV18 and TRBJ1-1; D possibly corresponds to TRBD1 (5 bases). There are 13 residues in the CDR3. The germline gives CDR1 KGHSH, CDR2 LQKENI. Trimming left V 3 bases short and J 8 bases short, with 13 bases between. DNA of the CDR3: TGTGCCAGCTCACCGAACATAAGACAGGAAGCTTTCTTT. Translation gives CASSPNIRQEAFF.